This paragraph covers one T cell receptor (beta chain) sequence. Its specificity is unknown. Trimming removed 1 base from V and 3 bases from J, with 13 bases in between. This CDR3 comprises 15 residues. The germline gives CDR1 SGHTA, CDR2 FQGNSA. The protocol was immunoSEQ multiplex PCR, while the TCRdb copy is restricted to in-frame clones and leaves out a portion. The sample holds 1,400,000 or so clones; 97% to 99% are singletons and the top ten take under 0.45%. The data were obtained in a study of shared clonotypes between healthy human individuals. General study results and limits: Among the subsets, naive ones generally showed larger estimated richness than memory ones. Sampling covered blood only; tissue repertoires likely differ. Several donors held 5% to 5.5% of naive CD4 clonotypes in common. Generation probability values for non-shared clonotypes were lower than those for clonotypes shared by all four donors.

The sequence came from a man aged 30 to 39 in good health. Sequenced sample: naive CD4+ T cells sorted from blood. Regarding subset: CD45RA+ positively selected. The chain carries TRBV7-2 and TRBJ2-7; either TRBD1 or TRBD2 may supply D (5 bases each). The CDR3 loop is CASSLGVGTFYEQYF. The DNA of the CDR3 is TGTGCCAGCAGCTTAGGGGTCGGGACCTTCTACGAGCAGTACTTC.